This T cell receptor beta chain emerged from a study of blood T cell repertoires in COVID-19. For the study at large: Material from acute and convalescent COVID-19 was sourced from the United States, Italy and Spain. The analysed material was cDNA or gDNA that came from T cells, B-cell-depleted T cells, or PBMCs.

This clone was seen once. As processed by the authors: Amplification from reference gene primers served as the basis for estimated nucleated cell counts. Assay used: immunoSEQ multiplex PCR; TCRdb lists only in-frame clones, some missing. V and J calls plus clone size are reproduced from that table; the DNA served to infer D and trimming. This table has nearly 200,000 clones, around 84% appearing once. Sequenced material: peripheral blood. The TCR sequence derives from a human donor in a cohort sampled during active COVID-19.

Here the CDR3 reads CAWRGPGTGDTEAFF. The CDR3 bases are TGTGCCTGGAGAGGTCCCGGGACAGGGGACACTGAAGCTTTCTTT. The chain recombines TRBV30 with TRBJ1-1, with 10 nucleotides matching TRBD1. V gave up 3 bases and J gave up 3 bases; unmatched junction bases: 7. CDR1 is GTSNPN, CDR2 SVGIG, per germline (reference sequence). CDR3 size: 15 residues.